The 31 T cell receptor beta chains listed next were all sequenced from one sample in a study of response to subunit inactivated influenza vaccine. MiXCR was run by TCRdb on the RT-PCR reads, yielding one entry per CDR3 protein. The data hold 800,000 to 1,000,000 distinct CDR3 sequences, with 21% observed a single time. The sequencing used PBMCs from blood, collected about 5 days after vaccination. The source of these receptors is a man over 45 who received an inactivated influenza vaccine.

The V and J genes are TRBV19 and TRBJ1-5; D call uncertain. Trimming shortened V by 4 bases and J by 7 bases, and 8 bases separated the two germline ends. This CDR3 region has 12 residues. Germline CDR1 LNHDA, CDR2 SQIVND (reference sequence). The CDR3 loop is CASSNAAQPQHF. CDR3 nucleotide sequence: TGTGCCAGTAGTAATGCTGCCCAGCCCCAGCATTTT.

V is TRBV4-2 and J is TRBJ2-3; D is perhaps TRBD1 (6 bases). This CDR3 spans 15 amino acids. CDR1 and CDR2 from the germline V gene are LGHNA and YNFKEQ. V was pared by 1 base and J by 4 bases, with 12 bases between. The CDR3 DNA follows: TGTGCCAGCAGCCAAGGGACAGCGGAGGCAGATACGCAGTATTTT. Protein: CASSQGTAEADTQYF.

This clonotype was seen just once. The chain recombines TRBV5-1 with TRBJ2-7; possible D gene TRBD1, 5 bases. The CDR3 has 13 amino acids. Trimming took off 4 bases at V and 7 bases at J, with 15 bases between the two ends. CDR1 and CDR2 (germline): SGHRS, YFSETQ. CDR3 DNA sequence: TGCGCCAGCAGCAGGGGCATCTTTGGTGAGCAGTACTTC. Translation gives CASSRGIFGEQYF.

This clonotype has more than one count but fewer than ten. At one of its ends the junction is not consistent with the germline gene, which may arise from a read error. This sequence joins TRBV4-2 and TRBJ2-1; the D gene could be TRBD1 or TRBD2 (5 bases each). Germline loops: CDR1 LGHNA, CDR2 YNFKEQ. The CDR3 extends over 15 amino acids. CDR3: CASNQDGSGRNEQFF. CDR3 nucleotide sequence: TGTGCCAGCAACCAAGACGGGTCGGGGCGAAATGAGCAGTTCTTC.

The rearrangement links TRBV15 to TRBJ1-2; 9 positions match TRBD1. Germline CDR1 LNHNV, CDR2 YYDKDF (reference sequence). V was clipped by 4 bases and J by 0 bases; unmatched bases: 6. This CDR3 is built from 16 residues. The CDR3 spells CATSKTGTGPNYGYTF. Here the CDR3 DNA reads TGTGCCACCAGCAAAACCGGGACAGGGCCTAACTATGGCTACACCTTC. Variable domain in full (rest from reference TRBV15 and TRBJ1-2): DAMVIQNPRYQVTQFGKPVTLSCSQTLNHNVMYWYQQKSSQAPKLLFHYYDKDFNNEADTPDNFQSRRPNTSFCFLDIRSPGLGDTAMYLCATSKTGTGPNYGYTFGSGTRLTVV.

This rearrangement joins TRBV20-1 to TRBJ2-2; 14 bases fit TRBD2. The CDR3 loop spans 16 amino acids. The ends lost 5 bases at V and 1 base at J; junction bases unmatched: 3. The germline gives CDR1 DFQATT, CDR2 SNEGSKA (reference sequence). The CDR3 coding sequence is TGCAGTGCTCGACTAGCGGGGGGGATGAACACCGGGGAGCTGTTTTTT. It yields the protein CSARLAGGMNTGELFF.

This clonotype was detected only a few times. V and J are TRBV20-1 and TRBJ2-7; no clear D gene. The CDR3 consists of 13 residues. Germline V gene data show CDR1 as DFQATT and CDR2 as SNEGSKA (reference sequence). V was clipped by 5 bases and J by 4 bases, with 15 bases between them. For the CDR3, the DNA is TGCAGTGCTGAGCGTGGGCAGGTTTACGAGCAGTACTTC. Translation: CSAERGQVYEQYF.

This clonotype was detected only a few times. This chain uses TRBV7-2 with TRBJ1-6, with 7 positions matching TRBD1. CDR3 size: 12 residues. Germline trimming cut 5 bases from V and 10 bases from J; bases unmatched to any gene: 2. Germline V lookup: CDR1 SGHTA, CDR2 FQGNSA. The CDR3 sequence is CASSQGVSPLHF. The CDR3 DNA follows: TGTGCCAGCAGCCAGGGGGTATCACCCCTCCACTTT.

CDR3 sequence (DNA): TGTGCCAGCAGCCTCGGCCAAGGACGATCTGGTGGCTACACCTTC. Translation gives CASSLGQGRSGGYTF. The chain links TRBV12-3 or TRBV12-4 to TRBJ1-2; D is unresolved. The CDR3 is 15 residues long. The germline V and J ends were trimmed by 6 bases and 7 bases, with 21 bases remaining between them.

The table lists this clonotype with a few counts. The rearrangement uses TRBV20-1 and TRBJ1-1; D gene uncertain. Deletions cut 5 bases from V and 3 bases from J, with 16 bases between. CDR3 length equals 14 residues. CDR1 and CDR2 from the germline V gene are DFQATT and SNEGSKA (reference sequence). The CDR3 loop is CSAPLLRGYTEAFF. Written as DNA, the CDR3 is TGCAGTGCTCCTCTCCTCCGAGGGTACACTGAAGCTTTCTTT.

In this sample, this clonotype turned up a few times. This rearrangement joins TRBV29-1 to TRBJ2-7; D ambiguous. The CDR3 is 11 residues long. V lost 4 bases and J lost 2, with 6 bases in between. The germline V gene encodes CDR1 SQVTM and CDR2 ANQGSEA. CDR3 amino acids: CSVAKTYEQYF. In DNA form, the CDR3 reads TGCAGCGTTGCTAAAACCTACGAGCAGTACTTC.

This sequence joins TRBV7-3 and TRBJ2-3; D ambiguous. Deletions cut 0 bases from V and 6 bases from J, with 10 bases between. The germline CDR1 and CDR2 sequences are SGHTA and FQGTGA. This CDR3 is built from 14 residues. The chain's CDR3 is CASSLTGEVDTQYF. CDR3 bases: TGTGCCAGCAGCTTAACTGGGGAAGTGGATACGCAGTATTTT.

This clonotype was seen only a few times. The chain links TRBV5-1 to TRBJ2-2, with a tentative D call TRBD1 (6 bases). CDR3 size: 15 residues. Germline V gene lookup returns CDR1 SGHRS and CDR2 YFSETQ. The ends were cut back, 0 bases at V and 5 bases at J, with 11 bases in the middle. In DNA, the CDR3 is TGCGCCAGCAGCTTGGGACAGGCGGTGACCGGGGAGCTGTTTTTT. This codes for CASSLGQAVTGELFF.

The CDR3 DNA sequence: TGCAGTGCTAGTGTGGGGGGACCTCGAACAATGGAGACCCAGTACTTC. This gives the protein CSASVGGPRTMETQYF. This chain links TRBV20-1 with TRBJ2-5, with a tentative D call TRBD2 (6 bases). Germline V lookup: CDR1 DFQATT, CDR2 SNEGSKA (reference sequence). Deletions cut 3 bases from V and 5 bases from J, with 22 bases between. The CDR3 sequence is 16 residues long.

This clonotype appeared a few times. V usage is TRBV6-1 and J usage is TRBJ2-6, with D unclear. The V gene lost 6 bases and the J gene lost 1 base, with 10 bases spanning the gap. The CDR3 is made up of 15 amino acids. CDR1 is MNHNS, CDR2 SASEGT, per germline. CDR3 nucleotide sequence: TGTGCCAGCAGCCCGACGTGGTCTGGGGCCAACGTCCTGACTTTC. This sequence encodes CASSPTWSGANVLTF.

Only a few counts were recorded for this clonotype. This chain uses TRBV20-1 with TRBJ2-5, with D perhaps TRBD1 or TRBD2 (5 bases each). The CDR3 length is 13 residues. Germline lookup yields CDR1 DFQATT and CDR2 SNEGSKA (reference sequence). V was pared by 4 bases and J by 3 bases, with 12 bases between. CDR3 region: CSATGTPKETQYF. The DNA for the CDR3 is TGCAGTGCTACCGGGACGCCTAAAGAGACCCAGTACTTC.

This clonotype was seen repeatedly, ten times or more. The rearrangement joins TRBV24-1 to TRBJ2-1; 8 bases align to TRBD1. This CDR3 region has 16 residues. V shed 0 bases and J 2 bases; nucleotides not matched to a gene: 2. The V gene's germline CDR1 is KGHDR and CDR2 SFDVKD. CDR3 sequence (DNA): TGTGCCACCAGTGATTTGCCCAGGGGGCCCTACAATGAGCAGTTCTTC. Protein: CATSDLPRGPYNEQFF.

The gene calls are TRBV10-3 and TRBJ2-7; tentative D call: TRBD2 (6 bases). Germline V CDR1 and CDR2: ENHRY, SYGVKD. The CDR3 loop spans 13 amino acids. V was shortened by 6 bases and J by 2 bases, with 11 bases between the two germline ends. The CDR3 loop reads CAIRGTDAYEQYF. In nucleotides, the CDR3 is TGTGCCATCAGAGGGACTGACGCCTACGAGCAGTACTTC.

This clonotype was observed a single time. V is TRBV5-6 and J is TRBJ2-2; D may be TRBD1 (6 bases). CDR1 SGHDT and CDR2 YYEEEE come from the germline V gene. The CDR3 sequence is 14 residues long. V lost 5 bases to trimming and J lost 6 bases, with 14 bases between them. In DNA, the CDR3 is TGTGCCAGCAGAGCCACCGGGACATCCGGGGAGCTGTTTTTT. Its translation is CASRATGTSGELFF.

The chain has TRBV4-3 and TRBJ2-1; 8 nucleotides align to TRBD2. V shed 0 bases, J shed 2 bases, and the junction held 6 bases outside the gene matches. Looked up from germline, CDR1 is LGHNA and CDR2 is YSLEER. The CDR3 runs to 17 residues. The CDR3 sequence: CASSQEGAGEAYNEQFF. DNA for the CDR3: TGCGCCAGCAGCCAAGAGGGAGCGGGGGAGGCCTACAATGAGCAGTTCTTC.

This clonotype was found a few times. This chain joins TRBV12-3 or TRBV12-4 and TRBJ2-1; D might be TRBD2 (5 bases). There are 16 residues in the CDR3. Trimming shortened V by 7 bases and J by 0 bases, and 16 bases separated the two germline ends. The CDR3 DNA reads as TGTGCCAGCACCTTAGACGGGGTAAGCTCCTACAATGAGCAGTTCTTC. Encoded protein: CASTLDGVSSYNEQFF.

V is TRBV3-1 and J is TRBJ2-5; D not resolved. V lost 4 bases to trimming and J lost 4 bases, with 13 bases between them. Germline values: CDR1 LGHDT, CDR2 YNNKEL (reference sequence). The CDR3 is 14 residues long. CDR3 region: CASSRNTAGETQYF. The CDR3 coding sequence is TGTGCCAGCAGCCGTAACACGGCCGGAGAGACCCAGTACTTC.

Only a few counts were recorded for this clonotype. The V gene is TRBV7-2, the J gene TRBJ2-2; D unresolved. This CDR3 is 11 amino acids long. Germline values: CDR1 SGHTA, CDR2 FQGNSA. The V end lost 3 bases, the J end lost 8 bases, and 4 bases lay between the germline ends. CDR3 amino acids: CASSFWGELFF. The CDR3 nucleotides read TGTGCCAGCAGCTTTTGGGGGGAGCTGTTTTTT.

The chain links TRBV5-1 to TRBJ2-7; TRBD2 matches 14 bases. Germline V lookup: CDR1 SGHRS, CDR2 YFSETQ. The CDR3 runs 15 residues. V shed 0 bases and J 6 bases; nucleotides not matched to a gene: 2. The CDR3: CASSLGLAGGSEQYF. The CDR3 nucleotides read TGCGCCAGCAGCTTGGGACTAGCGGGGGGGTCCGAGCAGTACTTC.

The chain uses TRBV7-9 and TRBJ2-2, with 8 bases identical to TRBD1. J gave up 4 bases and V 5 bases, and 6 bases lay outside the gene matches. Germline-derived CDR1 and CDR2 are SEHNR and FQNEAQ (reference sequence). CDR3 length: 15 residues. The chain's CDR3 is CASSGRTGSTGELFF. CDR3 nucleotides: TGTGCCAGCAGCGGGCGGACAGGGAGCACCGGGGAGCTGTTTTTT.

The V and J genes are TRBV4-2 and TRBJ2-2, with D maybe TRBD2 (6 bases). V lost 2 bases and J 4 bases, leaving 17 bases between the germline ends. This CDR3 has 17 amino acids. In germline, CDR1 is LGHNA, CDR2 YNFKEQ. Here the CDR3 reads CASSQTTGAWGTGELFF. The CDR3 DNA sequence: TGTGCCAGCAGCCAAACTACGGGAGCCTGGGGCACCGGGGAGCTGTTTTTT.

This clonotype has only a few counts. The genes are TRBV5-1 and TRBJ1-2; weak D call: TRBD1 (6 bases). V was trimmed by 0 bases and J by 8 bases, leaving 14 bases between them. This CDR3 has 14 residues. Germline V CDR1 and CDR2: SGHRS, YFSETQ. CDR3 DNA: TGCGCCAGCAGCTTGGAGGGGGGCGCAGGCGGCTACACCTTC. Residues: CASSLEGGAGGYTF.

The table lists this clonotype with a few counts. The rearrangement uses TRBV4-3 and TRBJ2-1; D might be TRBD2 (5 bases). The CDR3 sequence is 14 residues long. From germline, CDR1 is LGHNA and CDR2 YSLEER. The ends were cut back, 2 bases at V and 6 bases at J, with 11 bases in the middle. DNA of the CDR3: TGCGCCAGCAGCCAACTGGACTGGGGCAATGAGCAGTTCTTC. This encodes CASSQLDWGNEQFF.

This clonotype was counted only a few times. The chain combines TRBV2 with TRBJ1-2; no firm D call. CDR1 is SNHLY and CDR2 is FYNNEI in the germline V gene. V was shortened by 2 bases and J by 7 bases, with 11 bases between the two germline ends. The CDR3 is made up of 13 amino acids. The CDR3 DNA is TGTGCCAGCAGTGAAACCCCCTACTTTGGCTACACCTTC. Encoded protein: CASSETPYFGYTF.

The V and J genes are TRBV12-3 or TRBV12-4 and TRBJ2-5; possibly TRBD1 or TRBD2 for D (5 bases each). The CDR3 is 15 residues long. Trimming removed 1 base at V and 2 bases at J, with 11 bases between. Here the CDR3 reads CASSLGWGRQETQYF. The CDR3 nucleotides read TGTGCCAGCAGTTTAGGGTGGGGGAGACAAGAGACCCAGTACTTC.

The chain employs TRBV18 and TRBJ2-3, with D uncertain. This CDR3 comprises 17 residues. The V end lost 2 bases, the J end lost 2 bases, and 17 bases lay between the germline ends. The germline V gene encodes CDR1 KGHSH and CDR2 LQKENI. For the CDR3, the DNA is TGTGCCAGCTCACCATCGGTCGGCAGACGATCCACAGATACGCAGTATTTT. Encoded protein: CASSPSVGRRSTDTQYF.